Each of the 32 T cell receptor beta chains below was sequenced from the same sample in a study of identical twins (dated by TCRdb to about 2016). Library preparation used 5' RACE. Sequencing relied on an Illumina HiSeq 2000. TCRdb redid the processing of the public reads, applying fastp at Q25 and MiXCR, and retained in-frame beta chains. Rows merge per CDR3 protein into single entries with the most common DNA and genes. Recorded for this sample are some 1,700,000 distinct CDR3 sequences; less than 35% of them occurred a single time. The top ten hold more than 0.25% of the sample. The sequencing sample was made of cord blood. The receptors here all came from a newborn girl in good health.

The chain uses TRBV6-2 or TRBV6-3 and TRBJ1-1; 9 bases match TRBD1. V shed 4 bases and J 1 base; nucleotides not matched to a gene: 7. Germline values: CDR1 MNHEY, CDR2 SVGEGT. This CDR3 region has 16 residues. CDR3 nucleotides: TGTGCCAGCAGTTCCGACAGGGGGGGAGAGAACACTGAAGCTTTCTTT. Translated: CASSSDRGGENTEAFF.

This clonotype was counted only a few times. The chain has TRBV10-3 and TRBJ1-2; no definite D call. Deletions cut 0 bases from V and 6 bases from J, with 14 bases between. CDR1 and CDR2 (germline): ENHRY, SYGVKD. The length of the CDR3 is 15 residues. CDR3 sequence reads: CAISESTPPTDGYTF. Written as DNA, the CDR3 is TGTGCCATCAGTGAGTCGACACCCCCGACGGATGGCTACACCTTC.

This clonotype has only a few counts. The V call is TRBV20-1, the J call TRBJ2-7; TRBD2 is a possible D gene (5 bases). V was cut by 2 bases and J by 3 bases, with 8 bases left in between. Germline V gene lookup returns CDR1 DFQATT and CDR2 SNEGSKA (reference sequence). The CDR3 has 12 amino acids. The CDR3 here is CSARILGYEQYF. The DNA for the CDR3 is TGCAGTGCTAGAATACTAGGCTACGAGCAGTACTTC.

The rearrangement links TRBV6-1 to TRBJ2-4; 13 nucleotides agree with TRBD2. The tail of the sequence fits TRBJ2-7 better, so the J call may be wrong. The germline V gene has CDR1 MNHNS and CDR2 SASEGT. The CDR3 covers 16 residues. CDR3 sequence reads: CASRRVGTSGTYEQYF. Written as DNA, the CDR3 is TGTGCCAGCAGGAGGGTCGGGACTAGCGGGACCTACGAGCAGTACTTC.

Worth noting for this clonotype: At one end the junction does not follow the germline gene, possibly because of a read error. This chain uses TRBV10-3 with TRBJ1-4; TRBD1 might be the D (6 bases). Germline lookup yields CDR1 ENHRY and CDR2 SYGVKD. This CDR3 has 14 amino acids. The CDR3 spells CAISRTATNEKLFF. The DNA for the CDR3 is TGCGCCATCAGTAGGACAGCAACTAATGAAAAACTGTTTTTT.

This clonotype was seen more than once but under ten times. The chain carries TRBV7-2 and TRBJ2-1; 11 bases agree with TRBD2. The CDR3 is 17 amino acids. Germline V CDR1 and CDR2: SGHTA, FQGNSA. V trimming: 5 bases; J trimming: 4 bases; junction bases outside the gene matches: 10. The CDR3 protein is CASSLYSGGAWYNEQFF. CDR3 bases: TGTGCCAGCAGCCTTTATAGCGGGGGGGCCTGGTACAATGAGCAGTTCTTC.

This clonotype was picked up many times. This sequence joins TRBV28 and TRBJ2-7; 8 bases align to TRBD1. The CDR3 contains 15 residues. Trimming cost V 8 bases and J 0 bases; bases outside gene matches: 9. Germline CDR1 is MDHEN and CDR2 is SYDVKM. As DNA, the CDR3 is TGTGCCAGCGCTATTAGGACAGGGAGCTCCTACGAGCAGTACTTC. Its translation is CASAIRTGSSYEQYF.

This chain links TRBV3-1 with TRBJ2-1, with 8 bases identical to TRBD2. Germline trimming cut 7 bases from V and 6 bases from J; bases unmatched to any gene: 8. In germline, CDR1 is LGHDT, CDR2 YNNKEL (reference sequence). The CDR3 sequence is 14 residues long. CDR3 protein: CASNRGGQGNEQFF. For the CDR3, the DNA is TGTGCCAGCAACCGGGGGGGCCAGGGCAATGAGCAGTTCTTC.

This clonotype was found a few times. This chain links TRBV4-2 with TRBJ2-5; 9 positions match TRBD2. Germline CDR1 reads LGHNA; CDR2 reads YNFKEQ. Trimming took 0 bases from V and 3 from J; bases not matched to a gene: 11. This CDR3 is 18 amino acids long. The CDR3 DNA sequence: TGTGCCAGCAGCCAAGAGCCCGTTTGGACTAGCGAGAAAGAGACCCAGTACTTC. Its protein is CASSQEPVWTSEKETQYF.

This clonotype was counted a single time. The V call is TRBV29-1, the J call TRBJ1-3; D perhaps matches TRBD1 (5 bases). This CDR3 spans 16 amino acids. Between the trimmed V and J ends, which lost 6 bases and 0 bases, there was a span of 18 bases. Germline V lookup: CDR1 SQVTM, CDR2 ANQGSEA. This CDR3 is CSVYGGREVSGNTIYF. For the CDR3, the DNA is TGCAGCGTGTATGGGGGTAGGGAAGTCTCTGGAAACACCATATATTTT.

This clonotype was observed a few times. The chain combines TRBV7-2 with TRBJ2-3; 10 positions match TRBD2. CDR1 and CDR2 (germline): SGHTA, FQGNSA. CDR3 length: 15 residues. The J segment lost 6 bases and the V segment lost 3 bases, leaving 6 bases of the junction unmatched. The CDR3 spells CASSFYGAGGDTQYF. The CDR3 nucleotides are TGTGCCAGCAGCTTTTATGGAGCGGGGGGGGATACGCAGTATTTT.

In its sample, this clonotype was seen a few times. The CDR3 spells CASSLPGTGVQGYNEQFF. Written as DNA, the CDR3 is TGTGCCAGCAGCTTGCCCGGGACAGGGGTTCAAGGGTACAATGAGCAGTTCTTC. This chain joins TRBV5-6 and TRBJ2-1; TRBD1 agrees at 10 bases. The CDR3 is 18 residues long. From germline, CDR1 is SGHDT and CDR2 YYEEEE. The trim removed 1 base at V and 4 bases at J, leaving 11 bases unmatched.

As concerns this clonotype: At one boundary the junction diverges from the germline segment, which might be a read error. J is TRBJ2-7 and V is TRBV20-1; 8 bases map to TRBD1. The CDR3 has 14 amino acids. The germline gives CDR1 DFQATT, CDR2 SNEGSKA (reference sequence). The CDR3: CSARRTGSSYERYF. CDR3 in DNA: TGCAGTGCTAGACGGACAGGGAGCTCCTACGAGCGGTACTTC.

This clonotype was seen more than once but under ten times. This chain uses TRBV5-1 with TRBJ2-1; D not resolved. Germline V CDR1 and CDR2: SGHRS, YFSETQ. The CDR3 runs to 12 residues. Trimming removed 3 bases at V and 6 bases at J, with 7 bases between. As DNA, the CDR3 is TGCGCCAGCAGCTGGGATTCCAATGAGCAGTTCTTC. It yields the protein CASSWDSNEQFF.

J is TRBJ2-2 and V is TRBV20-1, with TRBD2 identical over 13 bases. V trimming: 0 bases; J trimming: 9 bases; junction bases outside the gene matches: 10. CDR3 length equals 17 residues. CDR1 is DFQATT and CDR2 is SNEGSKA in the germline V gene (reference sequence). Here the CDR3 DNA reads TGCAGTGCTAGAGATAAGGGGACTAGCGGGGTCGGCCGGGAGCTGTTTTTT. It codes for CSARDKGTSGVGRELFF.

The chain has TRBV30 and TRBJ2-7; TRBD2 is a possible D gene (6 bases). The DNA end lines up better with TRBJ2-5; the J call may be wrong. The CDR3 spans 14 residues. Germline CDR1 reads GTSNPN; CDR2 reads SVGIG (reference sequence). The CDR3 region has the DNA TGTGCCTGGAGTGAACCTCCGGGACTAGAGACCCAGTACTTC. As protein: CAWSEPPGLETQYF.

The chain recombines TRBV4-2 with TRBJ2-5; 9 nucleotides line up with TRBD2. The junction had 19 bases not matched to a gene; V was cut back by 0 bases and J by 11 bases. The CDR3 totals 18 residues. Germline CDR1 and CDR2: LGHNA and YNFKEQ. The chain's CDR3 is CASSQEERLAGSVNEQYF. CDR3 in DNA: TGTGCCAGCAGCCAAGAAGAGAGGCTAGCGGGAAGTGTCAATGAGCAGTACTTC.

The chain employs TRBV20-1 and TRBJ1-1; TRBD1 might be the D (6 bases). The V end was cut by 2 bases, the J end by 1 base, with 14 bases between. This CDR3 has 15 residues. Germline assignment: CDR1 DFQATT and CDR2 SNEGSKA (reference sequence). DNA for the CDR3: TGCAGTGCTAGACTTCCGGGACACGGGAACACTGAAGCTTTCTTT. This encodes CSARLPGHGNTEAFF.

In this sample, this clonotype turned up a few times. The V and J genes are TRBV6-5 and TRBJ1-4; D not certain. Trimming took 2 bases from V and 8 from J, leaving 9 bases between them. This CDR3 is 13 amino acids long. Germline assignment: CDR1 MNHEY and CDR2 SVGAGI. CDR3 coding DNA: TGTGCCAGCAGTTACGGAACCGAAGAAAAACTGTTTTTT. Amino acids: CASSYGTEEKLFF.

The V gene is TRBV20-1, the J gene TRBJ2-1; D might be TRBD1 or TRBD2, each matching 6 bases. The J call may not be correct, given that the DNA end is closer to TRBJ2-7. Germline assignment: CDR1 DFQATT and CDR2 SNEGSKA (reference sequence). CDR3 length: 14 residues. CDR3 amino acids: CSARFGGSYNEQYF. CDR3 bases: TGCAGTGCCCGTTTCGGGGGCTCCTACAATGAGCAGTACTTC.

The chain combines TRBV2 with TRBJ2-1, with a tentative D call TRBD2 (5 bases). Trimming left V 0 bases short and J 9 bases short, with 9 bases between. This CDR3 region has 13 residues. Germline CDR1 SNHLY, CDR2 FYNNEI. The CDR3, as DNA: TGTGCCAGCAGTGAAGCGAGACTACCTGAGCAGTTCTTC. Residues: CASSEARLPEQFF.

The J gene is TRBJ1-2, the V gene TRBV20-1; D gene uncertain. The CDR3 has 16 amino acids. Germline V gene lookup returns CDR1 DFQATT and CDR2 SNEGSKA (reference sequence). V lost 2 bases to trimming and J lost 1 base, with 17 bases between them. The CDR3 spells CSARIGSQLLNYGYTF. The CDR3 region has the DNA TGCAGTGCTAGAATAGGCTCGCAGCTCCTTAACTATGGCTACACCTTC.

The V and J genes are TRBV29-1 and TRBJ2-7; TRBD2 aligns across 7 bases. The CDR3 is made up of 14 amino acids. The germline V gene has CDR1 SQVTM and CDR2 ANQGSEA. Trimming cost V 5 bases and J 5 bases; bases outside gene matches: 12. This CDR3 is CSVKKTGRANEQYF. CDR3 DNA: TGCAGCGTTAAAAAGACTGGGAGGGCGAACGAGCAGTACTTC.

Concerning this clonotype: A much larger clone sits a single nucleotide away, making a read error possible. The chain links TRBV6-1 to TRBJ2-7, with 7 nucleotides matching TRBD2. Germline trimming cut 6 bases from V and 5 bases from J; bases unmatched to any gene: 7. This CDR3 spans 13 amino acids. CDR1 and CDR2 from the germline V gene are MNHNS and SASEGT. CDR3 coding DNA: TGTGCCAGCAGCCTACTAGCGATCCACGAGCAGTACTTC. Encoded protein: CASSLLAIHEQYF.

The chain employs TRBV18 and TRBJ2-1; 7 bases are shared with TRBD1. The V gene's germline CDR1 is KGHSH and CDR2 LQKENI. The CDR3 loop spans 14 amino acids. The junction had 6 bases not matched to a gene; V was cut back by 3 bases and J by 7 bases. In DNA form, the CDR3 reads TGTGCCAGCTCACCGCAACAGGGGCCGAATGAGCAGTTCTTC. It yields the protein CASSPQQGPNEQFF. Full variable domain (remainder filled in from reference TRBV18 and TRBJ2-1): NAGVMQNPRHLVRRRGQEARLRCSPMKGHSHVYWYRQLPEEGLKFMVYLQKENIIDESGMPKERFSAEFPKEGPSILRIQQVVRGDSAAYFCASSPQQGPNEQFFGPGTRLTVL.

As regards this clonotype: A much larger clone differs from this one at a single base, so this may be a read error. This sequence joins TRBV20-1 and TRBJ2-5; D is unresolved. With 2 bases removed from V and 2 bases from J, the gap between germline ends came to 18 bases. The CDR3 runs to 16 residues. The germline V gene has CDR1 DFQATT and CDR2 SNEGSKA (reference sequence). The CDR3 spells CSARLYDIRSQETQYF. The CDR3 region has the DNA TGCAGTGCTAGACTATATGACATAAGATCACAAGAGACCCAGTACTTC.

This clonotype has only a few counts. The rearrangement joins TRBV3-1 to TRBJ2-2; D is unclear. Per germline, CDR1 LGHDT and CDR2 YNNKEL (reference sequence). This CDR3 comprises 14 residues. Trimming left V 0 bases short and J 6 bases short, with 8 bases between. The DNA for the CDR3 is TGTGCCAGCAGCCAAGAGAGTACCGCCGGGGAGCTGTTTTTT. Encoded protein: CASSQESTAGELFF.

About this clonotype itself: Compared with germline, one end of the junction differs, possibly owing to a read error. The rearrangement links TRBV25-1 to TRBJ2-1, with 10 bases aligning to TRBD2. In germline, CDR1 is MGHDK, CDR2 SYGVNS. This CDR3 comprises 17 residues. CDR3 DNA sequence: TGTGTCAGCAGTGAAGAACTAGCGGGAAAGGGGGGGGATGAGCAGTTCTTC. The encoded protein is CVSSEELAGKGGDEQFF.

About this clonotype: This sequence may be a read error, since a much larger clone differs from it by one base. The chain carries TRBV4-2 and TRBJ2-4, with 11 bases that match TRBD2. This CDR3 has 15 amino acids. The germline CDR1 and CDR2 sequences are LGHNA and YNFKEQ. V was pared by 4 bases and J by 13 bases, with 12 bases of the junction left unmatched. The CDR3 DNA reads TGTGCCAGCAGCCCAGGGACTAGCGGTCCCTACGGGCAGTACTTC. Encoded protein: CASSPGTSGPYGQYF.

Only a few counts were recorded for this clonotype. This chain uses TRBV15 with TRBJ2-3, with 10 bases fitting TRBD2. The CDR3 is 15 amino acids. The germline gives CDR1 LNHNV, CDR2 YYDKDF (reference sequence). Trimming cost V 5 bases and J 2 bases; bases outside gene matches: 4. This CDR3 is CATSASGGTTDTQYF. DNA of the CDR3: TGTGCCACCAGCGCTAGCGGGGGAACCACAGATACGCAGTATTTT.

The V gene is TRBV9, the J gene TRBJ2-1, with D hard to call. V lost 0 bases and J 7 bases, leaving 17 bases between the germline ends. The length of the CDR3 is 16 residues. Germline CDR1 SGDLS, CDR2 YYNGEE. The CDR3 sequence is CASSVEELDLGNEQFF. The DNA of the CDR3 is TGTGCCAGCAGCGTAGAAGAATTAGACTTAGGGAATGAGCAGTTCTTC.

This clonotype was seen only a few times. The gene calls are TRBV5-1 and TRBJ2-1; 11 nucleotides match TRBD1. V lost 5 bases, J lost 7 bases, and 5 bases stayed unmatched. CDR3 length: 14 residues. Germline values: CDR1 SGHRS, CDR2 YFSETQ. CDR3: CASSWGDRGNEQFF. The CDR3 coding sequence is TGCGCCAGCAGTTGGGGGGACAGGGGGAATGAGCAGTTCTTC.